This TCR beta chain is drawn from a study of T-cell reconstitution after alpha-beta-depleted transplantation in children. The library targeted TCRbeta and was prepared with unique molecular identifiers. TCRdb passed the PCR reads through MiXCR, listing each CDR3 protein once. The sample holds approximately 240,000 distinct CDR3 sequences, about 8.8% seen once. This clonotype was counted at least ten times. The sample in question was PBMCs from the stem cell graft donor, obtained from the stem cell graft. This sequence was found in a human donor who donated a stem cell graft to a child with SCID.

This CDR3 reads CASGWAGGAPDTQYF. The DNA for the CDR3 is TGTGCCAGCGGTTGGGCCGGGGGGGCCCCAGATACGCAGTATTTT. The V and J genes are TRBV2 and TRBJ2-3, with 8 bases lining up with TRBD2. J lost 4 bases, V lost 8 bases, and 11 bases had no gene match. Germline V gene sequence: CDR1 SNHLY, CDR2 FYNNEI. The CDR3 is made up of 15 amino acids.